The subject of this entry is one T cell receptor beta chain. No cognate antigen has been identified for it. Base quality data are lacking; no much larger clone is found one base away. This sample was included in a study of blood T cell repertoires in COVID-19 (TCRdb year 2020). Broadly, across the study: Samples covering the acute and convalescent phases of COVID-19 were provided by collaborators in the United States, Italy and Spain. The prospective study material was composed of cDNA or gDNA derived from T cells, B-cell-depleted T cells, or PBMCs. The dataset comprised deeply sampled blood TCRbeta repertoires from subjects exposed to, actively infected with, or recovered from COVID-19. The repertoires were made available in a free public database intended to serve as a resource for research on the immune response to SARS-CoV-2. Samples were obtained from the ongoing ImmuneRACE study (first 160 participants) and from 1,254 subjects provided by 6 global collaborators. Sample metadata almost always included a de-identified subject ID, COVID-19 status, age in years and sex. HLA class I and class II types, where available, came from metadata supplied by the sample provider rather than from assay-based typing. The research as a whole found: The quantity of clinical and demographic metadata differed by source and by participant and was supplied without curation.

Collaborating institutions collected whole blood in K2EDTA tubes following their own protocols. For TCRbeta analysis, collaborators shipped samples as frozen whole blood, isolated PBMCs, or DNA extracted from either of those sample types. TCRbeta CDR3 regions were amplified from genomic DNA using the immunoSEQ Assay, a bias-controlled multiplex PCR. In the original analysis: Nucleated cell counts per sample were estimated from amplification of reference gene primers within the assay. To quantify the absolute abundance of each unique TCRbeta CDR3 rearrangement, sequence reads were collapsed and filtered. For each sample, productive Simpson clonality was calculated as the square root of Simpson's diversity index across productive rearrangements. TCRdb stores this immuneACCESS table with in-frame sequences only. Part of the clones is absent; in the studies checked, under half of the shortfall reflects unresolved V genes, and no reason is known for the rest. V, J and clone size derive from that table, while D and trimming were established from the DNA sequence. The sample contains about 190,000 clones, about 88% of them found a single time. Together, the top ten hold about 1% of the sample.

The CDR3, from cysteine to phenylalanine, totals 16 residues. Only the CDR3 DNA stays, 48 bases, in frame from base 1. V is cut by 5 bases and J by 5 bases, and the space between the germline ends is 19 bases. Per the germline V gene (reference sequence), MNHNY is the CDR1 and SVGAGI is the CDR2. The receptor chain draws on TRBV6-6 and TRBJ2-1, with TRBD2 as a weak D call on 6 bases. This receptor was obtained from a man younger than 45 with acute or convalescent COVID-19. The sequenced material came from peripheral blood. The CDR3 has the sequence CASSTRVVEGNNEQFF. The DNA is as follows: TGTGCCAGCAGTACCAGGGTGGTGGAGGGGAACAATGAGCAGTTCTTC.